Following are 19 T cell receptor beta chains from one sample sequenced in a study of cytomegalovirus exposure and HLA in healthy donors. The PCR employed 60 Vbeta primers together with 13 Jbeta primers. The protocol was immunoSEQ multiplex PCR, while the TCRdb copy is restricted to in-frame clones and leaves out a portion. This table holds tens of thousands of clones, around 86% found once. Specimen: PBMCs. All receptors derive from a woman between 35 and 50 years old in good health and CMV-seropositive.

The CDR3 DNA sequence: TGCAGCGTTGTACCCGCCCCGGGACAGTTGAACACTGAAGCTTTCTTT. Protein: CSVVPAPGQLNTEAFF. The chain uses TRBV29-1 and TRBJ1-1; TRBD1 aligns across 7 bases. This CDR3 is 16 amino acids long. V gave up 4 bases and J gave up 0 bases; unmatched junction bases: 11. Germline CDR1 is SQVTM and CDR2 is ANQGSEA.

This clone was seen only once. The V gene is TRBV7-8, the J gene TRBJ2-1; 7 nucleotides line up with TRBD2. This CDR3 contains 18 residues. Germline CDR1 reads SGHVS; CDR2 reads FQNEAQ. Unmatched junction bases numbered 24, after V lost 6 bases and J lost 10 bases. The CDR3 DNA reads TGTGCCAGCAGTCTCCGGGCCAGAGCGGGGTGGCAGGTGGACGAGCAGTTCTTC. It specifies CASSLRARAGWQVDEQFF.

Only one count was recorded for this clone. This chain links TRBV6-6 with TRBJ2-5; possible D gene TRBD1, 6 bases. CDR3 length: 13 residues. The V end was cut by 2 bases, the J end by 2 bases, with 6 bases between. Germline loops: CDR1 MNHNY, CDR2 SVGAGI (reference sequence). In nucleotides, the CDR3 is TGTGCCAGCAGTTACGACAGGCAAGAGACCCAGTACTTC. Protein product: CASSYDRQETQYF.

This clone was observed a few times. The genes are TRBV7-2 and TRBJ2-3; D is uncertain. In germline, CDR1 is SGHTA, CDR2 FQGNSA. V lost 5 bases and J lost 4, with 10 bases in between. This CDR3 is 13 amino acids long. CDR3 in DNA: TGTGCCAGCAGCAATAGCATCGCAGATACGCAGTATTTT. It codes for CASSNSIADTQYF.

The rearrangement links TRBV7-2 to TRBJ2-2; D is unresolved. CDR3 length: 15 residues. Germline V gene lookup returns CDR1 SGHTA and CDR2 FQGNSA. The V end lost 1 base, the J end lost 4 bases, and 10 bases lay between the germline ends. CDR3 sequence reads: CASSLVGVSTGELFF. The CDR3 DNA reads as TGTGCCAGCAGCTTAGTTGGAGTAAGCACCGGGGAGCTGTTTTTT.

The chain links TRBV6-5 to TRBJ2-3; no definite D call. This CDR3 spans 14 amino acids. CDR1 is MNHEY, CDR2 SVGAGI, per germline. The ends were cut back, 2 bases at V and 6 bases at J, with 12 bases in the middle. The CDR3 nucleotides are TGTGCCAGCAGTTACCAGTCTAGGTGGGATACGCAGTATTTT. Its protein product is CASSYQSRWDTQYF.

The chain links TRBV9 to TRBJ2-1, with TRBD1 matching over 8 bases. The CDR3 runs to 15 residues. The V gene end was trimmed by 4 bases and the J gene end by 9 bases; junction bases not matched to a gene: 12. Germline-derived CDR1 and CDR2 are SGDLS and YYNGEE. This CDR3 is CASSTSGTGSVEQFF. DNA of the CDR3: TGTGCCAGCAGCACGTCCGGGACAGGCTCCGTTGAGCAGTTCTTC.

The rearrangement links TRBV6-5 to TRBJ1-6; D is uncertain. Between the trimmed V and J ends, which lost 0 bases and 4 bases, there was a span of 7 bases. The CDR3 contains 15 residues. The germline V gene encodes CDR1 MNHEY and CDR2 SVGAGI. CDR3 DNA: TGTGCCAGCAGTTACTCGAAACAGTATAATTCACCCCTCCACTTT. Amino acids: CASSYSKQYNSPLHF.

The V gene is TRBV4-3, the J gene TRBJ2-5, with D perhaps TRBD2 (5 bases). CDR3 length: 14 amino acids. V was cut by 3 bases and J by 1 base, with 9 bases left in between. CDR1 and CDR2 (germline): LGHNA, YSLEER. The CDR3 region has the DNA TGCGCCAGCAGCCAGGGAGTTTCCCAAGAGACCCAGTACTTC. Translating it yields CASSQGVSQETQYF.

The V and J genes are TRBV6-5 and TRBJ1-6, with D possibly TRBD1 on 5 matching bases. Trimming cost V 0 bases and J 7 bases, with 13 bases left between them. The CDR3 loop spans 16 amino acids. Germline CDR1 reads MNHEY; CDR2 reads SVGAGI. CDR3 sequence (DNA): TGTGCCAGCAGTTACTCTCAGGGCCCAGGCAATTCACCCCTCCACTTT. Its protein is CASSYSQGPGNSPLHF.

This chain's CDR3 is CASSPREGGNTIYF. The DNA of the CDR3 is TGTGCCAGCTCACCACGAGAGGGTGGAAACACCATATATTTT. V and J are TRBV18 and TRBJ1-3; the D is unclear. Deletions cut 1 base from V and 3 bases from J, with 7 bases between. CDR1 KGHSH and CDR2 LQKENI come from the germline V gene. The CDR3 is made up of 14 amino acids. Filled out from reference TRBV18 and TRBJ1-3, the complete variable domain reads NAGVMQNPRHLVRRRGQEARLRCSPMKGHSHVYWYRQLPEEGLKFMVYLQKENIIDESGMPKERFSAEFPKEGPSILRIQQVVRGDSAAYFCASSPREGGNTIYFGEGSWLTVV.

By sample fraction, this clone is hyperexpanded. V gene TRBV4-3 combines with J gene TRBJ2-7; TRBD1 might be the D (6 bases). Germline V gives CDR1 LGHNA, CDR2 YSLEER. V lost 0 bases, J lost 4 bases, and 13 bases lay in between. The CDR3 has 15 amino acids. The CDR3 nucleotides read TGCGCCAGCAGCCAAGATCTAGGGGGATGGTACGAGCAGTACTTC. Translated, it gives CASSQDLGGWYEQYF.

The rearrangement uses TRBV28 and TRBJ2-7, with no clear D. The CDR3 has 14 amino acids. Trimming took off 6 bases at V and 6 bases at J, with 18 bases between the two ends. The germline V gene encodes CDR1 MDHEN and CDR2 SYDVKM. CDR3 region: CASRGEILRGEQYF. DNA for the CDR3: TGTGCCAGCAGAGGAGAGATTCTGCGCGGCGAGCAGTACTTC.

This chain connects TRBV7-2 to TRBJ1-2; possible D gene TRBD1, 5 bases. CDR1 and CDR2 (germline): SGHTA, FQGNSA. Trimming stripped 0 bases from V and 0 bases from J, with 8 bases between. The CDR3 length is 15 residues. CDR3: CASSLAGGANYGYTF. The CDR3 nucleotides read TGTGCCAGCAGCTTAGCGGGGGGAGCTAACTATGGCTACACCTTC.

V and J are TRBV7-2 and TRBJ2-7; D is perhaps TRBD2 (7 bases). The V end was cut by 8 bases, the J end by 0 bases, with 17 bases between. Germline V CDR1 and CDR2: SGHTA, FQGNSA. CDR3 size: 15 residues. The CDR3 DNA reads as TGTGCCAGCCGGGGAGGGGGGGCCATCTCCTACGAGCAGTACTTC. Encoded protein: CASRGGGAISYEQYF.

The chain joins TRBV2 to TRBJ2-2; D may be TRBD2 (6 bases). CDR3 size: 14 residues. Germline CDR1 SNHLY, CDR2 FYNNEI. Between the trimmed V and J ends, which lost 4 bases and 5 bases, there was a span of 11 bases. CDR3 loop: CASSGGGYTGELFF. The CDR3 bases are TGTGCCAGCAGTGGTGGGGGGTATACCGGGGAGCTGTTTTTT.

The chain employs TRBV7-9 and TRBJ2-7; TRBD1 aligns across 7 bases. CDR3 length equals 14 residues. With 5 bases clipped from V and 5 bases from J, the junction kept 9 bases outside the gene matches. From germline, CDR1 is SEHNR and CDR2 FQNEAQ (reference sequence). DNA for the CDR3: TGTGCCAGCAGCCCCCTTGGACAGGCGGACGAGCAGTACTTC. It yields the protein CASSPLGQADEQYF.

The CDR3 reads CASSLYAGLVTEAFF. The CDR3, as DNA: TGTGCCAGCAGCTTATACGCAGGGCTGGTCACTGAAGCTTTCTTT. J is TRBJ1-1 and V is TRBV7-2; D is possibly TRBD1 (5 bases). V lost 2 bases and J lost 4, with 14 bases in between. Looked up from germline, CDR1 is SGHTA and CDR2 is FQGNSA. The CDR3 consists of 15 residues.

The V and J genes are TRBV29-1 and TRBJ1-2; possibly TRBD1 for D (6 bases). Per germline, CDR1 SQVTM and CDR2 ANQGSEA. The CDR3 spans 13 residues. The ends were cut back, 1 base at V and 8 bases at J, with 14 bases in the middle. The CDR3: CSVEGRGSYGYTF. The CDR3 bases are TGCAGCGTTGAAGGCAGGGGCAGTTACGGCTACACCTTC.